One sample yielded the 18 T cell receptor beta chains listed below, sequenced in a study of Ad26.COV2.S vaccination and SARS-CoV-2 variants. Generated by immunoSEQ multiplex PCR, the TCRdb table keeps only in-frame clones and is missing some. The repertoire has hundreds of thousands of clones, 80% to 95% of them found once; the top ten carry approximately 12%. The treatment is: some 20 received Ad26.COV2.S at low or high dose, single or two shots; about 5 received placebo; per-sample allocation not given. All samples were drawn on day 63, counting from the first vaccine or placebo injection. Sequences were derived from peripheral blood, sampled in a trial of Ad26.COV2.S vaccine versus placebo. The receptors originated from a person aged 18 to 65 who received the Ad26.COV2.S COVID-19 vaccine or a placebo.

V is TRBV5-4 and J is TRBJ1-1; D ambiguous. The CDR3 length is 12 residues. V was cut by 4 bases and J by 1 base, with 5 bases left in between. Germline lookup yields CDR1 SGHNT and CDR2 YYREEE (reference sequence). Here the CDR3 DNA reads TGTGCCAGCAGCGATCAGAACACTGAAGCTTTCTTT. Amino acid sequence: CASSDQNTEAFF.

This chain uses TRBV15 with TRBJ2-1; 13 bases are a match to TRBD2. After removal of 1 base from V and 7 bases from J, the junction contained 7 bases not matched to a gene. The CDR3 length is 17 residues. In germline, CDR1 is LNHNV, CDR2 YYDKDF (reference sequence). The DNA for the CDR3 is TGTGCCACCAGCAGAGTTCGGACTAGCGGGAGTAGGAATGAGCAGTTCTTC. Translating it yields CATSRVRTSGSRNEQFF. The variable domain in full, completed from reference TRBV15 and TRBJ2-1, reads DAMVIQNPRYQVTQFGKPVTLSCSQTLNHNVMYWYQQKSSQAPKLLFHYYDKDFNNEADTPDNFQSRRPNTSFCFLDIRSPGLGDTAMYLCATSRVRTSGSRNEQFFGPGTRLTVL.

The chain recombines TRBV7-8 with TRBJ2-7; D possibly corresponds to TRBD2 (5 bases). Germline values: CDR1 SGHVS, CDR2 FQNEAQ. Trimming took off 1 base at V and 7 bases at J, with 20 bases between the two ends. CDR3 size: 16 residues. CDR3 amino acids: CASSLEMRAPNGEQYF. The CDR3 DNA reads TGTGCCAGCAGCTTAGAAATGAGGGCTCCAAACGGGGAGCAGTACTTC.

V is TRBV4-2 and J is TRBJ2-7; no reliable D call. The V gene's germline CDR1 is LGHNA and CDR2 YNFKEQ. The CDR3 totals 15 residues. V lost 0 bases, J lost 0 bases, and 9 bases lay in between. The CDR3: CASSQEVWTSYEQYF. The CDR3 DNA reads as TGTGCCAGCAGCCAAGAAGTTTGGACCTCCTACGAGCAGTACTTC.

CDR3: CASSQDQGDYGYTF. DNA for the CDR3: TGTGCCAGCAGCCAAGATCAGGGGGACTATGGCTACACCTTC. The genes are TRBV14 and TRBJ1-2, with 7 bases matching TRBD1. Trimming at V came to 0 bases and at J to 3 bases, leaving 1 base not matched to a gene. The germline V gene has CDR1 SGHDN and CDR2 FVKESK. The CDR3 has 14 residues.

The V gene is TRBV11-2, the J gene TRBJ2-7; TRBD2 aligns across 9 bases. CDR1 and CDR2 (germline): SGHAT, FQNNGV. After removal of 5 bases from V and 7 bases from J, the junction contained 9 bases not matched to a gene. CDR3 size: 14 residues. The CDR3, as DNA: TGTGCCAGCAGCCCCTCGGGACTAGCCAGGGAGCAGTACTTC. Translated: CASSPSGLAREQYF.

The V gene is TRBV3-1 (or the pseudogene TRBV3-2), the J gene TRBJ2-3, with unresolved D. Germline V gene sequence: CDR1 LGHDT, CDR2 YNNKEL (reference sequence). V lost 1 base and J lost 0, with 8 bases in between. This CDR3 has 15 amino acids. CDR3 in amino acids: CASSQAAHSTDTQYF. The CDR3 DNA follows: TGTGCCAGCAGCCAAGCTGCCCATAGCACAGATACGCAGTATTTT.

The chain couples TRBV7-2 to TRBJ2-1, with TRBD2 identical over 7 bases. Germline V CDR1 and CDR2: SGHTA, FQGNSA. The V segment lost 5 bases and the J segment 6 bases; nucleotides outside the gene matches: 7. This CDR3 has 14 residues. In DNA, the CDR3 is TGTGCCAGCAGCCTCAGCGGGAACAGCAATGAGCAGTTCTTC. Protein sequence: CASSLSGNSNEQFF.

This clone appeared once. CDR3 bases: TGTGCCAGCAGTTCCATGACAGGGATGGGAGGTAATCAGCCCCAGCATTTT. Translated: CASSSMTGMGGNQPQHF. The J gene is TRBJ1-5, the V gene TRBV6-2 or TRBV6-3; 7 nucleotides align to TRBD1. CDR3 length equals 17 residues. Per the germline V gene, CDR1 is MNHEY and CDR2 is SVGEGT. Trimming at V came to 4 bases and at J to 4 bases, leaving 13 bases not matched to a gene.

The chain is built from TRBV27 and TRBJ2-7, with a possible D match to TRBD1 (7 bases). The CDR3 spans 15 residues. V was shortened by 5 bases and J by 6 bases, with 20 bases between the two germline ends. Germline V CDR1 and CDR2: MNHEY, SMNVEV (reference sequence). The DNA of the CDR3 is TGTGCCAGCAGTCACCCCGGGGCAGGGGGAGGCGAGCAGTACTTC. This gives the protein CASSHPGAGGGEQYF.

J is TRBJ2-5 and V is TRBV10-3; TRBD2 is a possible D gene (5 bases). This CDR3 comprises 13 residues. Trimming left V 6 bases short and J 2 bases short, with 10 bases between. Per germline, CDR1 ENHRY and CDR2 SYGVKD. The CDR3 loop is CAISALGQETQYF. CDR3 DNA: TGTGCCATCAGCGCACTAGGTCAAGAGACCCAGTACTTC.

The table lists this clone with a count of one. The rearrangement joins TRBV6-6 to TRBJ2-1, with unresolved D. Germline V gene sequence: CDR1 MNHNY, CDR2 SVGAGI (reference sequence). V was cut by 4 bases and J by 7 bases, with 5 bases left in between. This CDR3 comprises 11 residues. CDR3 sequence: CASSLKNEQFF. The DNA for the CDR3 is TGTGCCAGCAGTTTGAAAAATGAGCAGTTCTTC.

V gene TRBV11-2 combines with J gene TRBJ2-7, with no clear D. Germline lookup yields CDR1 SGHAT and CDR2 FQNNGV. The V end was cut by 1 base, the J end by 6 bases, with 4 bases between. The CDR3 consists of 11 residues. The CDR3 DNA sequence: TGTGCCAGCAGCTTAGTTGGCGAGCAGTACTTC. It yields the protein CASSLVGEQYF.

The chain is built from TRBV27 and TRBJ2-2; perhaps TRBD2 as D (6 bases). Between the trimmed V and J ends, which lost 6 bases and 0 bases, there was a span of 11 bases. The CDR3 covers 15 residues. CDR1 and CDR2 (germline): MNHEY, SMNVEV (reference sequence). This chain's CDR3 is CASSRGEANTGELFF. The CDR3 DNA reads TGTGCCAGCAGCCGCGGGGAGGCGAACACCGGGGAGCTGTTTTTT.

The rearrangement links TRBV11-1 to TRBJ1-5, with 7 bases that match TRBD1. V lost 5 bases, J lost 6 bases, and 4 bases stayed unmatched. The CDR3 has 13 amino acids. Per the germline V gene, CDR1 is SGHAT and CDR2 is FQDESV (reference sequence). This CDR3 is CASSLTGSQPQHF. CDR3 bases: TGTGCCAGCAGCCTGACAGGGAGTCAGCCCCAGCATTTT.

The gene calls are TRBV3-1 (or the pseudogene TRBV3-2) and TRBJ2-7; D remains unclear. Germline CDR1 is LGHDT and CDR2 is YNNKEL (reference sequence). The V and J ends lost 6 bases and 7 bases respectively, with 10 bases between them. The CDR3 extends over 11 amino acids. CDR3 DNA sequence: TGTGCCAGCAGTCTATCTCGGGAGCAGTACTTC. Its protein is CASSLSREQYF.

The J gene is TRBJ1-5, the V gene TRBV28; possible D gene TRBD1, 6 bases. Trimming removed 7 bases from V and 2 bases from J, with 12 bases in between. Germline values: CDR1 MDHEN, CDR2 SYDVKM. CDR3 size: 14 residues. In DNA form, the CDR3 reads TGTGCCAGCACCACGGGGGCTGGCAATCAGCCCCAGCATTTT. Amino acids: CASTTGAGNQPQHF.

The rearrangement joins TRBV4-1 to TRBJ2-1, with D tentatively TRBD1 or TRBD2 (5 bases each). Germline V CDR1 and CDR2: MGHRA, YSYEKL. The CDR3 covers 17 residues. The ends were cut back, 0 bases at V and 4 bases at J, with 16 bases in the middle. CDR3 sequence reads: CASSQDPGTQVYNEQFF. The CDR3 DNA sequence: TGCGCCAGCAGCCAAGATCCCGGGACCCAGGTTTACAATGAGCAGTTCTTC.